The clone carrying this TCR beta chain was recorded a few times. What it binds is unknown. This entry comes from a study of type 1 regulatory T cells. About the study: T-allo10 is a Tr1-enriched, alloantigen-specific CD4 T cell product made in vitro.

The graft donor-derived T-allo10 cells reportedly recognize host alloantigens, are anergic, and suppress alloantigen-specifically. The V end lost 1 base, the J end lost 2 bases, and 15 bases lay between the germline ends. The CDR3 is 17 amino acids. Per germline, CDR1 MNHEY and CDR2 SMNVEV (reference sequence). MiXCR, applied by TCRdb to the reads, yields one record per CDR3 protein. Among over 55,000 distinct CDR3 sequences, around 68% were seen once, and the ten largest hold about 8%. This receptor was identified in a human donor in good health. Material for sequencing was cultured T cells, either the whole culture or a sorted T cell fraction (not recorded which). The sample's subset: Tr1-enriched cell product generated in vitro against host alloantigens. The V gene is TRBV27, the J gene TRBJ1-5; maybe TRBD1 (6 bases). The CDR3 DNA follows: TGTGCCAGCAGTTTATACTCCAGGGGTGATGGCAATCAGCCCCAGCATTTT. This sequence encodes CASSLYSRGDGNQPQHF.